The 21 T cell receptor beta chains in this list originate from one sample, sequenced in a study of T cell clonotyping in hematopoietic cell transplantation. The data were produced by immunoSEQ multiplex PCR, yet TCRdb's version contains in-frame clones alone and is incomplete. The sample has 15,000 to 20,000 clones, approximately 85% seen once; the top ten hold approximately 4.5%. The sequenced sample consisted of peripheral blood mononuclear cells. These receptors were taken from a woman between 40 and 50 years old in good health. Some clones in this sample may be carry-over from other donors' samples.

The chain carries TRBV28 and TRBJ1-2; D possibly corresponds to TRBD1 (5 bases). CDR1 and CDR2 (germline): MDHEN, SYDVKM. This CDR3 has 14 amino acids. Trimming took off 5 bases at V and 4 bases at J, with 14 bases between the two ends. The CDR3 sequence: CASSPGRWGYGYTF. CDR3 coding DNA: TGTGCCAGCAGTCCAGGGAGATGGGGCTATGGCTACACCTTC.

This sequence joins TRBV30 and TRBJ2-2, with unresolved D. The CDR3 sequence is 15 residues long. Trimming shortened V by 7 bases and J by 6 bases, and 21 bases separated the two germline ends. The germline gives CDR1 GTSNPN, CDR2 SVGIG (reference sequence). CDR3 DNA sequence: TGTGCCTCCAAGATCGTCTGGTATGGGGCCGGGGAGCTGTTTTTT. Translation gives CASKIVWYGAGELFF.

The J gene is TRBJ1-2, the V gene TRBV6-6; D is unclear. The CDR3 length is 13 residues. Germline lookup yields CDR1 MNHNY and CDR2 SVGAGI (reference sequence). V lost 5 bases and J 5 bases, leaving 12 bases between the germline ends. The chain's CDR3 is CASSPTDTYGYTF. The CDR3 nucleotides are TGTGCCAGCAGTCCTACCGACACGTATGGCTACACCTTC.

The rearrangement joins TRBV2 to TRBJ1-1; 7 positions agree with TRBD1. The junction had 5 bases not matched to a gene; V was cut back by 3 bases and J by 1 base. The germline CDR1 and CDR2 sequences are SNHLY and FYNNEI. The length of the CDR3 is 15 residues. The CDR3 DNA is TGTGCCAGCAGTGATGCAGGGGGAAGGAACACTGAAGCTTTCTTT. Translating gives CASSDAGGRNTEAFF. The whole variable domain, remainder taken from reference TRBV2 and TRBJ1-1, is EPEVTQTPSHQVTQMGQEVILRCVPISNHLYFYWYRQILGQKVEFLVSFYNNEISEKSEIFDDQFSVERPDGSNFTLKIRSTKLEDSAMYFCASSDAGGRNTEAFFGQGTRLTVV.

This clone was picked up one time. This chain links TRBV4-1 with TRBJ1-1; possible D gene TRBD1, 5 bases. Trimming shortened V by 0 bases and J by 4 bases, and 21 bases separated the two germline ends. CDR3 size: 18 residues. Germline CDR1 is MGHRA and CDR2 is YSYEKL. Here the CDR3 reads CASSQEAGVRVGVTEAFF. DNA of the CDR3: TGCGCCAGCAGCCAAGAAGCGGGGGTCAGGGTAGGAGTCACTGAAGCTTTCTTT.

CDR3 protein: CASSQGTTEKLFF. Here the CDR3 DNA reads TGTGCCAGCAGCCAAGGGACAACCGAAAAACTGTTTTTT. V usage is TRBV14 and J usage is TRBJ1-4, with D perhaps TRBD1 (5 bases). The CDR3 extends over 13 amino acids. Germline assignment: CDR1 SGHDN and CDR2 FVKESK. Between the trimmed V and J ends, which lost 1 base and 8 bases, there was a span of 8 bases. Together with reference TRBV14 and TRBJ1-4, the CDR3 gives the full variable domain: EAGVTQFPSHSVIEKGQTVTLRCDPISGHDNLYWYRRVMGKEIKFLLHFVKESKQDESGMPNNRFLAERTGGTYSTLKVQPAELEDSGVYFCASSQGTTEKLFFGSGTQLSVL.

The J gene is TRBJ2-4, the V gene TRBV19; the D is unclear. Germline assignment: CDR1 LNHDA and CDR2 SQIVND (reference sequence). The germline V and J ends were trimmed by 6 bases and 0 bases, with 9 bases remaining between them. The CDR3 totals 14 residues. CDR3 sequence: CASREGPAKNIQYF. The DNA of the CDR3 is TGTGCCAGTAGGGAAGGACCAGCCAAAAACATTCAGTACTTC.

The chain has TRBV7-3 and TRBJ1-1; D is possibly TRBD1 (6 bases). Germline CDR1 is SGHTA and CDR2 is FQGTGA. The CDR3 loop spans 15 amino acids. V lost 5 bases and J lost 0, with 13 bases in between. DNA of the CDR3: TGTGCCAGCAGCCCCCAGGGACAAATGAACACTGAAGCTTTCTTT. Its translation: CASSPQGQMNTEAFF. The complete variable domain, with remaining parts taken from reference TRBV7-3 and TRBJ1-1, reads GAGVSQTPSNKVTEKGKYVELRCDPISGHTALYWYRQSLGQGPEFLIYFQGTGAADDSGLPNDRFFAVRPEGSVSTLKIQRTERGDSAVYLCASSPQGQMNTEAFFGQGTRLTVV.

The chain joins TRBV4-1 to TRBJ2-3; TRBD1 matches at 8 bases. V shed 3 bases and J 1 base; nucleotides not matched to a gene: 6. This CDR3 has 16 amino acids. CDR1 is MGHRA, CDR2 YSYEKL, per germline. The CDR3 region has the DNA TGCGCCAGCAGCCACTGGGGACAGGCTGGCACAGATACGCAGTATTTT. This codes for CASSHWGQAGTDTQYF.

The genes are TRBV11-3 and TRBJ2-7, with 7 bases aligning to TRBD1. Per germline, CDR1 SGHNT and CDR2 YENEEA. The CDR3 is 14 amino acids. The J segment lost 6 bases and the V segment lost 0 bases, leaving 5 bases of the junction unmatched. The CDR3 nucleotides read TGTGCCAGCAGCTTAGAACCGACAGGGCCCGAGCAGTACTTC. This sequence encodes CASSLEPTGPEQYF. Combining the CDR3 with reference TRBV11-3 and TRBJ2-7 gives the whole variable domain EAGVVQSPRYKIIEKKQPVAFWCNPISGHNTLYWYLQNLGQGPELLIRYENEEAVDDSQLPKDRFSAERLKGVDSTLKIQPAELGDSAVYLCASSLEPTGPEQYFGPGTRLTVT.

The chain has TRBV19 and TRBJ2-2; D might be TRBD2 (6 bases). V lost 3 bases to trimming and J lost 5 bases, with 19 bases between them. Per germline, CDR1 LNHDA and CDR2 SQIVND (reference sequence). This CDR3 comprises 17 residues. The CDR3 DNA sequence: TGTGCCAGTAGTATCTCGGTTAGGGCTAGCGTAACCGGGGAGCTGTTTTTT. Protein sequence: CASSISVRASVTGELFF.

The chain combines TRBV4-3 with TRBJ1-1; no reliable D call. The CDR3 contains 14 residues. Trimming cost V 5 bases and J 0 bases, with 10 bases left between them. Germline V gene lookup returns CDR1 LGHNA and CDR2 YSLEER. DNA for the CDR3: TGCGCCAGCAGCTATACAACAGTGAACACTGAAGCTTTCTTT. This gives the protein CASSYTTVNTEAFF.

This chain joins TRBV11-2 and TRBJ2-7; D possibly corresponds to TRBD1 (5 bases). The length of the CDR3 is 12 residues. Trimming shortened V by 5 bases and J by 6 bases, and 11 bases separated the two germline ends. Germline CDR1 is SGHAT and CDR2 is FQNNGV. The CDR3 sequence is CASSPDSSEQYF. CDR3 DNA: TGTGCCAGCAGCCCCGACAGCAGCGAGCAGTACTTC. The full variable domain, completed using reference TRBV11-2 and TRBJ2-7, is EAGVAQSPRYKIIEKRQSVAFWCNPISGHATLYWYQQILGQGPKLLIQFQNNGVVDDSQLPKDRFSAERLKGVDSTLKIQPAKLEDSAVYLCASSPDSSEQYFGPGTRLTVT.

J is TRBJ1-2 and V is TRBV20-1; unclear D gene. Germline V gene lookup returns CDR1 DFQATT and CDR2 SNEGSKA (reference sequence). The V and J ends lost 5 bases and 8 bases respectively, with 12 bases between them. This CDR3 contains 11 residues. DNA of the CDR3: TGCAGTGCTCTCACTCTCATGGGCTACACCTTC. Translation: CSALTLMGYTF.

Notes on this clone: The same CDR3 is also encoded by other DNA sequences in this sample. The V gene is TRBV7-2, the J gene TRBJ2-1; D not resolved. Germline V lookup: CDR1 SGHTA, CDR2 FQGNSA. CDR3 length: 13 residues. The V and J ends lost 2 bases and 5 bases respectively, with 7 bases between them. The CDR3 DNA reads as TGTGCCAGCAGCTTATCTGGCAACAATGAGCAGTTCTTC. Protein: CASSLSGNNEQFF.

This clone was picked up one time. The rearrangement joins TRBV4-1 to TRBJ1-1, with 8 bases lining up with TRBD1. Germline V gives CDR1 MGHRA, CDR2 YSYEKL. The CDR3 totals 16 residues. With V trimmed by 3 bases and J by 0 bases, 6 bases remained unmatched. The CDR3 DNA sequence: TGCGCCAGCAGCCAGGCGGACAGGGCTATGAACACTGAAGCTTTCTTT. Its translation: CASSQADRAMNTEAFF.

The chain links TRBV27 to TRBJ2-2; 11 nucleotides agree with TRBD1. The CDR3 sequence is 16 residues long. Germline assignment: CDR1 MNHEY and CDR2 SMNVEV (reference sequence). V shed 0 bases, J shed 7 bases, and the junction held 4 bases outside the gene matches. The CDR3 loop is CASSLSGDRGFGELFF. The CDR3 bases are TGTGCCAGCAGTTTATCCGGGGACAGGGGGTTCGGGGAGCTGTTTTTT.

This sequence joins TRBV6-6 and TRBJ1-2; 10 positions agree with TRBD1. V lost 5 bases to trimming and J lost 5 bases; unmatched junction nucleotides: 8. CDR3 length: 15 amino acids. The germline CDR1 and CDR2 sequences are MNHNY and SVGAGI (reference sequence). The CDR3 is CASSLLGTGAYGYTF. The CDR3, as DNA: TGTGCCAGCAGTCTCCTCGGGACAGGGGCATATGGCTACACCTTC.

The genes are TRBV19 and TRBJ1-1; 8 positions agree with TRBD1. The CDR3 totals 14 residues. CDR1 is LNHDA and CDR2 is SQIVND in the germline V gene (reference sequence). Losses at the gene ends were 7 bases for V and 5 bases for J; bases not matched to a gene: 9. The CDR3 DNA reads as TGTGCCAGTAAGCTCTGGACAGGGCTTACTGAAGCTTTCTTT. Amino acids: CASKLWTGLTEAFF.

This clone was observed once. The chain combines TRBV30 with TRBJ1-2; TRBD1 matches at 11 bases. With 4 bases clipped from V and 7 bases from J, the junction kept 11 bases outside the gene matches. The CDR3 extends over 15 amino acids. The V gene's germline CDR1 is GTSNPN and CDR2 SVGIG (reference sequence). CDR3 loop: CAWTLPGQGAFGYTF. CDR3 bases: TGTGCCTGGACCTTACCCGGACAGGGGGCGTTTGGCTACACCTTC.

The chain joins TRBV19 to TRBJ1-1; no reliable D call. This CDR3 has 12 residues. Germline CDR1 LNHDA, CDR2 SQIVND (reference sequence). Trimming shortened V by 6 bases and J by 1 base, and 6 bases separated the two germline ends. CDR3 sequence: CASRPGNTEAFF. Here the CDR3 DNA reads TGTGCCAGTAGACCAGGGAACACTGAAGCTTTCTTT.